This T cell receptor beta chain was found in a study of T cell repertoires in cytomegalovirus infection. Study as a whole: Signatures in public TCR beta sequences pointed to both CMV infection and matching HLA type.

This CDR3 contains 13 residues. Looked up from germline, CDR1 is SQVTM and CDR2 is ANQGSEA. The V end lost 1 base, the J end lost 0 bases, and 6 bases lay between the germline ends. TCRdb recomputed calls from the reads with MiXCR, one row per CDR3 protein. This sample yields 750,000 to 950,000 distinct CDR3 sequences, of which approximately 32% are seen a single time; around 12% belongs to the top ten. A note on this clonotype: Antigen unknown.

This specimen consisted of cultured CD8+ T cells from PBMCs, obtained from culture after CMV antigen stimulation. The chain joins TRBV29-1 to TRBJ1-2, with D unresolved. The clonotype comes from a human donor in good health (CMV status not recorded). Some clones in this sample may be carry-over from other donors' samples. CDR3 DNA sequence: TGCAGCGTTGAAGGGCGATCTAACTATGGCTACACCTTC. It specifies CSVEGRSNYGYTF.